Described below is a single TCR beta chain sequence and its context. The data derive from a study of blood T cell repertoires in COVID-19. Study overall: Researchers got acute and convalescent COVID-19 samples from the United States, Italy and Spain.

Original processing methods: Nucleated cell number was recorded as an estimate derived from reference gene primer amplification. Clones were sequenced by immunoSEQ multiplex PCR, and TCRdb holds only the in-frame ones, with some missing. V, J and clone size were drawn from that table, and D and trimming were deduced from the DNA. The sample lists hundreds of thousands of clones, 85% to 90% occurring once. Participants were aged 18 to 89 years from 20 to 30 US areas. Symptom resolution, clearance, or two negative PCRs marked the recovered donors of Cohort 3. Trimming cost V 5 bases and J 6 bases, with 19 bases left between them. The germline gives CDR1 KGHSH, CDR2 LQKENI. This CDR3 has 15 amino acids.

The sequence derives from a man between 18 and 35 years old who had recovered from COVID-19. The V call is TRBV18, the J call TRBJ1-2; perhaps TRBD1 as D (6 bases). Sequenced input: PBMCs or T cells enriched from blood (not recorded which). CDR3 DNA: TGTGCCAGCTCATCCTCCCTAGGGGGGGCGCATGGCTACACCTTC. It encodes CASSSSLGGAHGYTF.